A selection of T cell receptor beta chains follows, all from one sample in a study of cytomegalovirus exposure and HLA in healthy donors. Assay: immunoSEQ multiplex PCR; the TCRdb copy retains only in-frame clones and omits some. The sample carries 45,000 to 65,000 clones, 60% to 80% recorded once. Material for sequencing was PBMCs. These receptors all stem from a woman aged 40 to 55 in good health and CMV-seropositive. The CDR3 runs from the conserved cysteine through the conserved F or W.

J gene: TRBJ2-5; V gene: TRBV5-1; CDR3 protein: CASSLAGVQETQYF
J gene: TRBJ2-7; V gene: TRBV28; CDR3 protein: CASSTRNRGRGYEQYF
J gene: TRBJ1-1; V gene: TRBV20-1; CDR3 protein: CSAADTEAFF
J gene: TRBJ1-3; V gene: TRBV2; CDR3 protein: CASSEGLSGNTIYF
J gene: TRBJ1-6; V gene: TRBV4-2; CDR3 protein: CASSRDRVNSPLHF
J gene: TRBJ2-7; V gene: TRBV28; CDR3 protein: CASSLSWDREYEQYF
J gene: TRBJ1-2; V gene: TRBV6-5; CDR3 protein: CASHFRGQSVGYTF
J gene: TRBJ1-5; V gene: TRBV2; CDR3 protein: CASSRGGGSNQPQHF
J gene: TRBJ2-7; V gene: TRBV15; CDR3 protein: CATSRPPSGEQYF
J gene: TRBJ1-5; V gene: TRBV7-9; CDR3 protein: CASSPGQGSNQPQHF
J gene: TRBJ2-2; V gene: TRBV29-1; CDR3 protein: CSVPSFTGTGVPGELFF
J gene: TRBJ2-6; V gene: TRBV7-2; CDR3 protein: CASSTRTGKASGANVLTF
J gene: TRBJ2-1; V gene: TRBV7-9; CDR3 protein: CASSSDRANEQFF
J gene: TRBJ2-2; V gene: TRBV5-4; CDR3 protein: CASSSTGAGGTGELFF
J gene: TRBJ1-5; V gene: TRBV27; CDR3 protein: CASSFAGYQPQHF
J gene: TRBJ2-1; V gene: TRBV2; CDR3 protein: CASSVPSGEVGEQFF
J gene: TRBJ2-1; V gene: TRBV9; CDR3 protein: CASQAQIGTGRNEQFF
J gene: TRBJ1-1; V gene: TRBV4-3; CDR3 protein: CASSQDMSGFTTPNTEAFF
J gene: TRBJ1-5; V gene: TRBV19; CDR3 protein: CASNVGGGYQPQHF
J gene: TRBJ1-1; V gene: TRBV7-8; CDR3 protein: CASSLAVFSRGEAFF
J gene: TRBJ2-1; V gene: TRBV5-6; CDR3 protein: CASSLLGGDEQFF
J gene: TRBJ1-1; V gene: TRBV25-1; CDR3 protein: CASTPVGANTEAFF
J gene: TRBJ1-1; V gene: TRBV5-1; CDR3 protein: CASSPSGANTEAFF
J gene: TRBJ1-3; V gene: TRBV7-6; CDR3 protein: CASRLGAGNTIYF
J gene: TRBJ2-6; V gene: TRBV2; CDR3 protein: CASEEFSGANVLTF
J gene: TRBJ2-7; V gene: TRBV11-1; CDR3 protein: CASSSVLAPYEQYF
J gene: TRBJ2-3; V gene: TRBV2; CDR3 protein: CASRAEPTQYF
J gene: TRBJ2-7; V gene: TRBV4-1; CDR3 protein: CASSQGDRGYEQYF
J gene: TRBJ1-1; V gene: TRBV18; CDR3 protein: CASSPMGQGMNTEAFF
J gene: TRBJ1-5; V gene: TRBV5-6; CDR3 protein: CASSYQDQPQHF
J gene: TRBJ1-1; V gene: TRBV2; CDR3 protein: CASSRDRMNTEAFF
J gene: TRBJ2-2; V gene: TRBV6-1; CDR3 protein: CASSEYGRGANTGELFF
J gene: TRBJ2-3; V gene: TRBV19; CDR3 protein: CATAQGGTDTQYF
J gene: TRBJ2-7; V gene: TRBV7-2; CDR3 protein: CASSPLAGGPYEQYF
J gene: TRBJ2-3; V gene: TRBV7-2; CDR3 protein: CASSLDTGRNTQYF
J gene: TRBJ1-5; V gene: TRBV15; CDR3 protein: CATSRGRNSNQPQHF
J gene: TRBJ2-3; V gene: TRBV9; CDR3 protein: CASSVATGSSGGAADTQYF
J gene: TRBJ2-7; V gene: TRBV7-6; CDR3 protein: CASSLAHAIAGGTYEQYF
J gene: TRBJ2-3; V gene: TRBV7-9; CDR3 protein: CASSRGGARDTQYF
J gene: TRBJ2-7; V gene: TRBV5-1; CDR3 protein: CASSARVDRSYEQYF
J gene: TRBJ2-1; V gene: TRBV7-2; CDR3 protein: CASSTPGQGNRDDEQFF
J gene: TRBJ2-3; V gene: TRBV4-1; CDR3 protein: CASSQDPQGTTDTQYF
J gene: TRBJ1-4; V gene: TRBV5-1; CDR3 protein: CASSPLAGEGGKEKLFF
J gene: TRBJ2-7; V gene: TRBV13; CDR3 protein: CASSLRRDRSYEQYF
J gene: TRBJ2-7; V gene: TRBV4-1; CDR3 protein: CASSQAAGNTYEQYF
J gene: TRBJ1-2; V gene: TRBV5-4; CDR3 protein: CASSQAGIRGYTF
J gene: TRBJ2-1; V gene: TRBV5-4; CDR3 protein: CASTLDGNEQFF
J gene: TRBJ2-5; V gene: TRBV18; CDR3 protein: CASSTTSGGKETQYF
J gene: TRBJ1-1; V gene: TRBV11-2; CDR3 protein: CASSLDRRGIEAFF